Below are 13 T cell receptor beta chains sequenced from a single sample in a study of blood T cell repertoires in COVID-19. Generated by immunoSEQ multiplex PCR, the TCRdb table keeps only in-frame clones and is missing some. The sample has about 200,000 clones; approximately 80% are singletons. The sequencing input was peripheral blood. The source of these receptors is a man between 60 and 75 years old with COVID-19, enrolled during active disease.

J is TRBJ2-5 and V is TRBV9, with D possibly matching TRBD2 (5 bases). Germline values: CDR1 SGDLS, CDR2 YYNGEE. The CDR3 is 13 residues long. V was cut by 0 bases and J by 5 bases, with 8 bases left in between. CDR3 in amino acids: CASSVDAGETQYF. DNA for the CDR3: TGTGCCAGCAGCGTAGATGCGGGCGAGACCCAGTACTTC.

The rearrangement uses TRBV29-1 and TRBJ2-1; D unclear. CDR1 SQVTM and CDR2 ANQGSEA come from the germline V gene. Trimming removed 2 bases at V and 3 bases at J, with 5 bases between. This CDR3 comprises 12 residues. CDR3 nucleotides: TGCAGCGTTGAACGGAGCTACAATGAGCAGTTCTTC. This encodes CSVERSYNEQFF.

This clone was observed once. The genes are TRBV19 and TRBJ1-3, with 8 bases matching TRBD1. Trimming at V came to 6 bases and at J to 2 bases, leaving 6 bases not matched to a gene. The length of the CDR3 is 15 residues. Germline V lookup: CDR1 LNHDA, CDR2 SQIVND (reference sequence). The CDR3, as DNA: TGTGCCAGTAGAACTGGACAGGGCCCTGGAAACACCATATATTTT. As protein: CASRTGQGPGNTIYF.

The chain couples TRBV14 to TRBJ2-1, with D perhaps matching TRBD2 (6 bases). Looked up from germline, CDR1 is SGHDN and CDR2 is FVKESK. This CDR3 is built from 15 residues. Trimming took off 8 bases at V and 3 bases at J, with 17 bases between the two ends. The DNA of the CDR3 is TGTGCCAGCCATTGGGGAGGCGAGAACTACAATGAGCAGTTCTTC. Translation: CASHWGGENYNEQFF.

This clone was detected a few times. This chain joins TRBV6-1 and TRBJ1-5; possible D gene TRBD1, 5 bases. The CDR3 spans 13 residues. CDR1 MNHNS and CDR2 SASEGT come from the germline V gene. The V end lost 2 bases, the J end lost 7 bases, and 9 bases lay between the germline ends. DNA for the CDR3: TGTGCCAGCAGTGAATGGCAGGGCCAGCCCCAGCATTTT. As protein: CASSEWQGQPQHF.

The J gene is TRBJ1-6, the V gene TRBV14; D is unclear. Germline CDR1 and CDR2: SGHDN and FVKESK. Trimming stripped 3 bases from V and 7 bases from J, with 13 bases between. CDR3 size: 15 residues. The CDR3 loop reads CASSHQGGRNSPLHF. For the CDR3, the DNA is TGTGCCAGCAGCCATCAAGGAGGGCGAAATTCACCCCTCCACTTT.

In its sample, this clone was seen once. Germline is not matched at one junction end, which may reflect a read error. The chain uses TRBV12-5 and TRBJ1-1; a weak D match, TRBD1 (6 bases). CDR3 length: 12 amino acids. Germline loops: CDR1 LGHNT, CDR2 FRNRAP. CDR3 bases: TGTGTTAGTGTCGCAGGGGCCACTGAAGCTTTCTTT. Encoded protein: CVSVAGATEAFF.

This clone was seen only once. The chain employs TRBV9 and TRBJ1-6; D is possibly TRBD1 (5 bases). CDR1 is SGDLS and CDR2 is YYNGEE in the germline V gene. The CDR3 loop spans 15 amino acids. The germline V and J ends were trimmed by 0 bases and 7 bases, with 11 bases remaining between them. The CDR3 DNA sequence: TGTGCCAGCAGCGTAGGGGGCAGGGAAAATTCACCCCTCCACTTT. It specifies CASSVGGRENSPLHF.

The gene calls are TRBV19 and TRBJ2-5; 9 positions match TRBD2. Germline CDR1 reads LNHDA; CDR2 reads SQIVND (reference sequence). The J segment lost 2 bases and the V segment lost 8 bases, leaving 6 bases of the junction unmatched. CDR3 size: 14 residues. The CDR3 loop is CASGVAGVQETQYF. The CDR3 DNA reads TGTGCCAGTGGGGTAGCGGGAGTTCAAGAGACCCAGTACTTC.

V gene TRBV12-3 or TRBV12-4 combines with J gene TRBJ2-1; D might be TRBD1 (5 bases). This CDR3 region has 11 residues. V lost 6 bases to trimming and J lost 6 bases, with 6 bases between them. CDR3 protein: CASRQGNEQFF. The CDR3 coding sequence is TGTGCCAGCAGGCAGGGCAATGAGCAGTTCTTC.

V gene TRBV7-2 combines with J gene TRBJ1-6; D perhaps matches TRBD1 (5 bases). The CDR3 contains 14 residues. V shed 5 bases and J shed 6 bases, with 11 bases lying between them. Germline lookup yields CDR1 SGHTA and CDR2 FQGNSA. This chain's CDR3 is CASSLDSFNSPLHF. CDR3 coding DNA: TGTGCCAGCAGCCTTGACAGTTTTAATTCACCCCTCCACTTT. The complete variable domain, with remaining parts taken from reference TRBV7-2 and TRBJ1-6, reads GAGVSQSPSNKVTEKGKDVELRCDPISGHTALYWYRQSLGQGLEFLIYFQGNSAPDKSGLPSDRFSAERTGGSVSTLTIQRTQQEDSAVYLCASSLDSFNSPLHFGNGTRLTVT.

This chain links TRBV6-5 with TRBJ1-4; tentatively, D is TRBD1 (6 bases). Trimming cost V 9 bases and J 8 bases, with 16 bases left between them. Germline values: CDR1 MNHEY, CDR2 SVGAGI. The CDR3 has 13 residues. The CDR3 nucleotides read TGTGCCAGTCACGAACAGGGAAGGGAAAAACTGTTTTTT. This sequence encodes CASHEQGREKLFF.

This clone has just one count. The identical CDR3 is also encoded by other nucleotide sequences in the sample. The J gene is TRBJ2-2, the V gene TRBV30, with 7 bases aligning to TRBD1. This CDR3 contains 13 residues. CDR1 is GTSNPN and CDR2 is SVGIG in the germline V gene (reference sequence). V was pared by 0 bases and J by 6 bases, with 1 base of the junction left unmatched. This CDR3 is CAWSVQGAGELFF. CDR3 nucleotide sequence: TGTGCCTGGAGTGTCCAGGGGGCCGGGGAGCTGTTTTTT.